This entry describes one TCR beta chain. Its antigen is still unknown. The sample is drawn from a study of shared clonotypes between healthy human individuals. Study details: CD4 naive cells filled three plates per donor, CD4 memory three, CD8 naive two and CD8 memory one. General study results and limits: In this cohort, only blood was sampled, and tissue repertoires likely differ.

Caucasian adults residing in Nashville, Tennessee made up all the donors. Germline V CDR1 and CDR2: MNHEY, SMNVEV (reference sequence). V lost 0 bases to trimming and J lost 2 bases, with 9 bases between them. The CDR3 runs to 15 residues. Several immunoSEQ 96-well plates shared each subset's DNA, each plate a replicate. Libraries were prepared by immunoSEQ multiplex PCR; TCRdb keeps only in-frame clonotypes and omits some of them. This table has over 1.4 million clones, roughly 95% appearing once. The sample taken for sequencing was naive CD4+ T cells sorted from blood. The subset here: CD45RA+ positively selected. V gene TRBV27 combines with J gene TRBJ2-3, with D uncertain. This receptor was taken from a man under 40 in good health. The CDR3 DNA is TGTGCCAGCAGTTTATCAGCGAGAAACACAGATACGCAGTATTTT. Translated: CASSLSARNTDTQYF.